One sample yielded the 15 T cell receptor beta chains listed below, sequenced in a study of blood T cell repertoires in COVID-19. TCRdb's table, derived via immunoSEQ multiplex PCR, lists solely in-frame clones and lacks some. Among hundreds of thousands of clones listed, 65% to 90% were seen once. Sample: peripheral blood. The receptors were gathered from a man aged 50 to 60 with active or convalescent COVID-19.

This clone was picked up one time. This CDR3 is also generated by other DNA sequences in the sample. This sequence joins TRBV27 and TRBJ2-1; 12 bases line up with TRBD2. With 4 bases clipped from V and 4 bases from J, the junction kept 5 bases outside the gene matches. The CDR3 has 16 residues. Germline V CDR1 and CDR2: MNHEY, SMNVEV (reference sequence). The chain's CDR3 is CASSSPSGRVYNEQFF. The CDR3 bases are TGTGCCAGCAGTTCCCCTAGCGGGAGGGTATACAATGAGCAGTTCTTC.

The chain couples TRBV28 to TRBJ2-2; TRBD2 might be the D (7 bases). Trimming removed 3 bases from V and 5 bases from J, with 28 bases in between. CDR3 length equals 20 residues. Germline CDR1 and CDR2: MDHEN and SYDVKM. CDR3 sequence (DNA): TGTGCCAGCAGTTTGCGTAACTTTGGGGGGCGCCGGCGGGGGACCGGGGAGCTGTTTTTT. Protein product: CASSLRNFGGRRRGTGELFF.

The chain has TRBV4-1 and TRBJ1-5; D is ambiguous. This CDR3 has 14 amino acids. Germline CDR1 reads MGHRA; CDR2 reads YSYEKL. The V and J ends lost 0 bases and 9 bases respectively, with 12 bases between them. This CDR3 reads CASSQEVGFGPQHF. The CDR3 DNA reads as TGCGCCAGCAGCCAAGAGGTCGGTTTCGGGCCCCAGCATTTT.

V gene TRBV2 combines with J gene TRBJ1-1; D remains unclear. CDR1 SNHLY and CDR2 FYNNEI come from the germline V gene. V was pared by 0 bases and J by 6 bases, with 11 bases between. The CDR3 consists of 14 residues. DNA for the CDR3: TGTGCCAGCAGTGAAGCGGGGAGGAGGGCTGAAGCTTTCTTT. This encodes CASSEAGRRAEAFF.

The chain employs TRBV4-1 and TRBJ1-5, with D unresolved. This CDR3 comprises 16 residues. Trimming cost V 1 base and J 7 bases, with 17 bases left between them. The germline CDR1 and CDR2 sequences are MGHRA and YSYEKL. The CDR3 nucleotides read TGCGCCAGCAGCCAAGGTCCGACCGCGCCGAGGCAGCCCCAGCATTTT. It specifies CASSQGPTAPRQPQHF.

This clone occurred a few times. This chain joins TRBV27 and TRBJ1-1; D perhaps matches TRBD1 (6 bases). The CDR3 extends over 16 amino acids. Trimming took off 3 bases at V and 1 base at J, with 15 bases between the two ends. Germline V gene lookup returns CDR1 MNHEY and CDR2 SMNVEV (reference sequence). CDR3 coding DNA: TGTGCCAGCAGTTTGGGGGCAGCCTCAAGGAACACTGAAGCTTTCTTT. It specifies CASSLGAASRNTEAFF.

The J gene is TRBJ1-5, the V gene TRBV12-3 or TRBV12-4; no reliable D call. CDR3 length: 12 residues. V was shortened by 2 bases and J by 6 bases, with 5 bases between the two germline ends. CDR3 nucleotide sequence: TGTGCCAGCAGTTTATGGCCTCAGCCCCAGCATTTT. This gives the protein CASSLWPQPQHF.

The rearrangement joins TRBV7-9 to TRBJ2-7; TRBD1 matches 7 bases. The ends lost 5 bases at V and 3 bases at J; junction bases unmatched: 10. In germline, CDR1 is SEHNR, CDR2 FQNEAQ (reference sequence). This CDR3 is 15 amino acids long. The CDR3: CASSQSGGPLYEQYF. The CDR3 DNA sequence: TGTGCCAGCAGCCAGTCAGGGGGTCCACTCTACGAGCAGTACTTC.

The chain uses TRBV19 and TRBJ1-3; 9 nucleotides align to TRBD1. Trimming took 5 bases from V and 3 from J; bases not matched to a gene: 11. Germline assignment: CDR1 LNHDA and CDR2 SQIVND (reference sequence). CDR3 length equals 17 residues. CDR3 DNA: TGTGCCAGTAGTCACACGAAACAGGGGGCGCGTGGAAACACCATATATTTT. Its protein is CASSHTKQGARGNTIYF.

This clone has only one observation. The V call is TRBV10-3, the J call TRBJ1-2; 8 nucleotides match TRBD1. Per the germline V gene, CDR1 is ENHRY and CDR2 is SYGVKD. The V and J ends lost 6 bases and 4 bases, in that order; junction bases with no gene match: 7. The CDR3 runs 14 residues. CDR3 sequence (DNA): TGTGCCATCAGGAGAGACAGGGGTTCCTATGGCTACACCTTC. Translated, it gives CAIRRDRGSYGYTF.

This sequence joins TRBV4-1 and TRBJ1-4, with TRBD1 as a possible D gene (5 bases). V lost 3 bases to trimming and J lost 8 bases, with 16 bases between them. This CDR3 region has 15 residues. Germline V CDR1 and CDR2: MGHRA, YSYEKL. Here the CDR3 reads CASSQHRREGEKLFF. The CDR3 nucleotides read TGCGCCAGCAGCCAGCACAGGCGGGAGGGCGAAAAACTGTTTTTT.

The chain has TRBV10-3 and TRBJ2-1; D gene ambiguous. The germline V and J ends were trimmed by 2 bases and 5 bases, with 10 bases remaining between them. Germline values: CDR1 ENHRY, CDR2 SYGVKD. The CDR3 spans 14 residues. This chain's CDR3 is CAISEQARHNEQFF. DNA of the CDR3: TGTGCCATCAGTGAGCAGGCGCGCCACAATGAGCAGTTCTTC.

Only one count was recorded for this clone. The chain links TRBV11-2 to TRBJ2-5; weak D call: TRBD2 (6 bases). Trimming cost V 2 bases and J 5 bases, with 12 bases left between them. The length of the CDR3 is 14 residues. The germline V gene has CDR1 SGHAT and CDR2 FQNNGV. The CDR3 here is CASSLPTSGETQYF. The CDR3 DNA reads as TGTGCCAGCAGCTTACCGACTAGTGGCGAGACCCAGTACTTC. The variable domain in full, with the rest retrieved from reference TRBV11-2 and TRBJ2-5, is EAGVAQSPRYKIIEKRQSVAFWCNPISGHATLYWYQQILGQGPKLLIQFQNNGVVDDSQLPKDRFSAERLKGVDSTLKIQPAKLEDSAVYLCASSLPTSGETQYFGPGTRLLVL.

This clone was seen only once. The chain has TRBV29-1 and TRBJ2-1; 11 bases line up with TRBD2. V trimming: 6 bases; J trimming: 8 bases; junction bases outside the gene matches: 6. Germline V gene sequence: CDR1 SQVTM, CDR2 ANQGSEA. The CDR3 extends over 13 amino acids. The CDR3 protein is CSVGLAGVYEQFF. The CDR3 DNA reads as TGCAGCGTAGGACTAGCGGGTGTATATGAGCAGTTCTTC.

This clone showed up many times. CDR3 residues: CAWSRGLAIDEQFF. The CDR3, as DNA: TGTGCCTGGAGTAGGGGACTAGCTATCGATGAGCAGTTCTTC. The chain carries TRBV30 and TRBJ2-1, with TRBD2 matching 9 bases. There are 14 residues in the CDR3. The V gene end was trimmed by 2 bases and the J gene end by 8 bases; junction bases not matched to a gene: 7. The germline gives CDR1 GTSNPN, CDR2 SVGIG (reference sequence).